The rows below give T cell receptor beta chains drawn from one sample of a study of spatial heterogeneity in lung cancer. Each CDR3 protein is one row after TCRdb ran MiXCR on the 5' RACE reads. The repertoire holds several thousand distinct CDR3 sequences, with roughly a sixth as singletons. The source was PBMCs, collected at surgery. Every receptor here comes from a male donor with early-stage non-small cell lung cancer. Each CDR3 is given with its conserved first and last residue. Each record gives: D gene, V gene, J gene, clone size, CDR3 protein, CDR3 DNA. The D gene is left open where the match is weak. Part of the rows lack a size; the others show once, few, many or a class for expanded clones.

D: -
V: TRBV18
J: TRBJ2-5
size: -
CDR3: CASSIRTDQETQYF
DNA: TGTGCCAGCTCAATCCGCACGGACCAAGAGACCCAGTACTTC

D: TRBD2
V: TRBV5-1
J: TRBJ2-1
size: many
CDR3: CASSSYSGGLDEQFF
DNA: TGCGCCAGCAGCTCCTATAGCGGGGGGCTCGATGAGCAGTTCTTC

D: TRBD2
V: TRBV2
J: TRBJ2-1
size: medium-sized
CDR3: CASSSPSGGSSNEQFF
DNA: TGTGCCAGCAGTTCACCTAGCGGGGGTTCCTCGAATGAGCAGTTCTTC

D: -
V: TRBV2
J: TRBJ1-1
size: -
CDR3: CASSEVTSGTEAFF
DNA: TGTGCCAGCAGTGAAGTTACCTCCGGGACTGAAGCTTTCTTT

D: -
V: TRBV20-1
J: TRBJ1-6
size: medium-sized
CDR3: CSARSPRQGVSPLHF
DNA: TGCAGTGCTAGGAGTCCCCGACAAGGTGTCTCACCCCTCCACTTT

D: TRBD2
V: TRBV5-1
J: TRBJ2-5
size: medium-sized
CDR3: CASSLLRGGQETQYF
DNA: TGCGCCAGCAGCTTGCTGCGGGGGGGACAAGAGACCCAGTACTTC

D: -
V: TRBV5-1
J: TRBJ2-3
size: few
CDR3: CASSFRQGTDTQYF
DNA: TGCGCCAGCAGCTTTCGACAGGGCACAGATACGCAGTATTTT

D: -
V: TRBV12-3/TRBV12-4
J: TRBJ1-4
size: medium-sized
CDR3: CASSPAVGNEKLFF
DNA: TGTGCCAGCAGTCCCGCCGTGGGTAATGAAAAACTGTTTTTT

D: TRBD2
V: TRBV30
J: TRBJ2-3
size: -
CDR3: CAWSSRTSGGTDTQYF
DNA: TGTGCCTGGAGTTCCAGGACTAGCGGGGGCACAGATACGCAGTATTTT

D: -
V: TRBV4-3
J: TRBJ2-1
size: -
CDR3: CASSQVLWGGDEQFF
DNA: TGCGCCAGCAGCCAAGTTTTATGGGGTGGCGATGAGCAGTTCTTC

D: TRBD1
V: TRBV6-1
J: TRBJ1-2
size: -
CDR3: CASSGGRGRVYTF
DNA: TGTGCCAGCAGTGGTGGAAGGGGGCGCGTCTACACCTTC

D: TRBD1
V: TRBV4-2
J: TRBJ1-2
size: many
CDR3: CASSQDLGQAYGYTF
DNA: TGTGCCAGCAGCCAAGACCTCGGACAGGCCTATGGCTACACCTTC

D: TRBD2
V: TRBV7-3
J: TRBJ2-2
size: medium-sized
CDR3: CASSLTLAGGPRTGELFF
DNA: TGTGCCAGCAGCTTAACGTTAGCGGGGGGGCCGCGCACCGGGGAGCTGTTTTTT

D: TRBD1
V: TRBV7-9
J: TRBJ2-1
size: medium-sized
CDR3: CASSSHRTGGNEQFF
DNA: TGTGCCAGCAGCTCGCACCGGACAGGGGGCAATGAGCAGTTCTTC

D: -
V: TRBV29-1
J: TRBJ1-1
size: medium-sized
CDR3: CSVRREAGTAREAFF
DNA: TGCAGCGTCCGTCGGGAGGCAGGGACGGCCCGTGAAGCTTTCTTT

D: TRBD2
V: TRBV11-2
J: TRBJ2-1
size: -
CDR3: CASSSLAGAGEQFF
DNA: TGTGCCAGCAGCTCCTTAGCGGGAGCGGGTGAGCAGTTCTTC

D: -
V: TRBV9
J: TRBJ2-7
size: few
CDR3: CASSVGPGQPYEQYF
DNA: TGTGCCAGCAGCGTAGGTCCCGGACAGCCCTACGAGCAGTACTTC

D: -
V: TRBV29-1
J: TRBJ2-5
size: -
CDR3: CSVDRAKEETQYF
DNA: TGCAGCGTTGACAGGGCCAAGGAGGAGACCCAGTACTTC

D: TRBD1
V: TRBV4-3
J: TRBJ2-1
size: medium-sized
CDR3: CASSQEGTGAYNEQFF
DNA: TGCGCCAGCAGCCAAGAGGGGACAGGGGCCTACAATGAGCAGTTCTTC

D: -
V: TRBV7-9
J: TRBJ2-6
size: medium-sized
CDR3: CASTLQAAGANVLTF
DNA: TGTGCCAGCACCCTCCAGGCAGCTGGGGCCAACGTCCTGACTTTC

D: -
V: TRBV5-1
J: TRBJ2-1
size: medium-sized
CDR3: CASRGYNEQFF
DNA: TGCGCCAGCAGGGGGTACAATGAGCAGTTCTTC

D: -
V: TRBV5-1
J: TRBJ1-1
size: medium-sized
CDR3: CASSLLGGTEAFF
DNA: TGCGCCAGCAGCTTGTTGGGGGGCACTGAAGCTTTCTTT

D: TRBD2
V: TRBV18
J: TRBJ2-1
size: -
CDR3: CASSPTSGGTYNEQFF
DNA: TGTGCCAGCTCACCCACTAGCGGGGGGACTTACAATGAGCAGTTCTTC

D: -
V: TRBV7-3
J: TRBJ2-2
size: medium-sized
CDR3: CASSTLVANTGELFF
DNA: TGTGCCAGCAGTACATTAGTCGCGAACACCGGGGAGCTGTTTTTT

D: -
V: TRBV21-1
J: TRBJ2-3
size: medium-sized
CDR3: CASTAGTDTQYF
DNA: TGTGCCAGCACTGCCGGGACAGATACGCAGTATTTT

D: -
V: TRBV7-2
J: TRBJ2-3
size: medium-sized
CDR3: CASSPWAESSTDTQYF
DNA: TGTGCCAGCAGCCCATGGGCCGAATCTAGCACAGATACGCAGTATTTT

D: -
V: TRBV4-1
J: TRBJ1-6
size: medium-sized
CDR3: CASSQWHGQSSYNSPLHF
DNA: TGCGCCAGCAGCCAGTGGCATGGTCAGAGCTCCTATAATTCACCCCTCCACTTT

D: -
V: TRBV9
J: TRBJ2-7
size: many
CDR3: CASSAGGTASYEQYF
DNA: TGTGCCAGCAGCGCTGGAGGGACAGCGTCCTACGAGCAGTACTTC

D: TRBD2
V: TRBV19
J: TRBJ2-1
size: medium-sized
CDR3: CASTRQGTRANEQFF
DNA: TGTGCCAGTACCAGGCAGGGGACTAGAGCAAATGAGCAGTTCTTC

D: -
V: TRBV5-5
J: TRBJ1-4
size: many
CDR3: CASSLTRSGSTFGKLFF
DNA: TGTGCCAGCAGCTTGACTCGCTCCGGGTCGACGTTTGGAAAACTGTTTTTT

D: -
V: TRBV28
J: TRBJ2-7
size: medium-sized
CDR3: CASSVPGASFEQYF
DNA: TGTGCCAGCAGTGTTCCAGGGGCTTCCTTCGAGCAGTACTTC

D: TRBD1
V: TRBV29-1
J: TRBJ2-4
size: few
CDR3: CSVGQGENIQYF
DNA: TGCAGCGTTGGACAGGGCGAAAACATTCAGTACTTC

D: -
V: TRBV7-2
J: TRBJ2-7
size: medium-sized
CDR3: CASSLGGGSYEQYF
DNA: TGTGCCAGCAGCTTAGGAGGTGGCTCCTACGAGCAGTACTTC

D: -
V: TRBV4-1
J: TRBJ2-3
size: medium-sized
CDR3: CASSQDPGYTQYF
DNA: TGCGCCAGCAGCCAAGATCCCGGATATACGCAGTATTTT

D: -
V: TRBV20-1
J: TRBJ2-3
size: medium-sized
CDR3: CSASPGLGNTQYF
DNA: TGCAGTGCTTCCCCAGGGCTGGGGAATACGCAGTATTTT

D: TRBD2
V: TRBV11-2
J: TRBJ2-3
size: few
CDR3: CASSLVAGHGDTQYF
DNA: TGTGCCAGCAGCTTAGTAGCGGGCCACGGGGATACGCAGTATTTT

D: -
V: TRBV29-1
J: TRBJ2-3
size: -
CDR3: CSAGERDTQYF
DNA: TGCAGCGCCGGGGAGAGGGATACGCAGTATTTT

D: TRBD1
V: TRBV19
J: TRBJ1-5
size: many
CDR3: CASSALGGGAWQPQHF
DNA: TGTGCCAGTAGTGCCCTCGGAGGGGGCGCATGGCAGCCCCAGCATTTT